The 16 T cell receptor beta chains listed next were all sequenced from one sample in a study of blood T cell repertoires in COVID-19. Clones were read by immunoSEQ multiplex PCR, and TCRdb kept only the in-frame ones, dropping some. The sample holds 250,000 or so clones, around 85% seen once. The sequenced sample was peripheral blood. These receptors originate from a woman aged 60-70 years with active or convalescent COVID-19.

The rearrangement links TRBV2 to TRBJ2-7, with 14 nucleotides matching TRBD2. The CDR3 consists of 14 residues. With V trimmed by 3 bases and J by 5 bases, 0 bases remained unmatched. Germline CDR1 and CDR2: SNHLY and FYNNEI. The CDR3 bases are TGTGCCAGCAGTGAGGGACTAGCGGGAGACGAGCAGTACTTC. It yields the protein CASSEGLAGDEQYF.

The CDR3 DNA follows: TGTGCCAGCAGCTTAAGGGGGCAGAGCACCGGGGAGCTGTTTTTT. Protein product: CASSLRGQSTGELFF. The rearrangement uses TRBV11-2 and TRBJ2-2, with 7 bases lining up with TRBD1. Germline V gene data show CDR1 as SGHAT and CDR2 as FQNNGV. The V and J ends lost 2 bases and 4 bases, in that order; junction bases with no gene match: 4. The CDR3 totals 15 residues.

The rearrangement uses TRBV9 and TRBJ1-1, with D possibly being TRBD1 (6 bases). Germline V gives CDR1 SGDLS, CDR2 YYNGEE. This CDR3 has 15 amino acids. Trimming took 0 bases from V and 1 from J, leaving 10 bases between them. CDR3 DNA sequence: TGTGCCAGCAGCGTAGTAGGGACAACGAACACTGAAGCTTTCTTT. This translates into CASSVVGTTNTEAFF.

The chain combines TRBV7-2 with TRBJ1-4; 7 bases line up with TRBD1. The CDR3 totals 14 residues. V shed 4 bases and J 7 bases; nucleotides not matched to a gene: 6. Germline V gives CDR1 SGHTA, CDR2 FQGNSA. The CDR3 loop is CASSSQGTLEKLFF. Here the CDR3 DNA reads TGTGCCAGCAGCTCACAGGGGACTCTTGAAAAACTGTTTTTT. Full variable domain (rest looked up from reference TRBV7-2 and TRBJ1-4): GAGVSQSPSNKVTEKGKDVELRCDPISGHTALYWYRQSLGQGLEFLIYFQGNSAPDKSGLPSDRFSAERTGGSVSTLTIQRTQQEDSAVYLCASSSQGTLEKLFFGSGTQLSVL.

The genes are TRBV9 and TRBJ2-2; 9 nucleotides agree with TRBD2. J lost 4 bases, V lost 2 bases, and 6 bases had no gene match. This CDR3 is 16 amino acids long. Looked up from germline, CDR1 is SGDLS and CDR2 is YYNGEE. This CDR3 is CASSVSAGGSTGELFF. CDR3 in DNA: TGTGCCAGCAGCGTTTCAGCGGGAGGTAGCACCGGGGAGCTGTTTTTT.

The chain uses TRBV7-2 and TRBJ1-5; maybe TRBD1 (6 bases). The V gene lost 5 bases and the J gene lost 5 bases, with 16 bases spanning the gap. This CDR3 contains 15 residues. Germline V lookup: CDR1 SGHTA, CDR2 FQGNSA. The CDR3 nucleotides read TGTGCCAGCAGCCCCAGGGGTGGGGTCTATCAGCCCCAGCATTTT. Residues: CASSPRGGVYQPQHF. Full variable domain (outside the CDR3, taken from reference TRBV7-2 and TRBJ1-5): GAGVSQSPSNKVTEKGKDVELRCDPISGHTALYWYRQSLGQGLEFLIYFQGNSAPDKSGLPSDRFSAERTGGSVSTLTIQRTQQEDSAVYLCASSPRGGVYQPQHFGDGTRLSIL.

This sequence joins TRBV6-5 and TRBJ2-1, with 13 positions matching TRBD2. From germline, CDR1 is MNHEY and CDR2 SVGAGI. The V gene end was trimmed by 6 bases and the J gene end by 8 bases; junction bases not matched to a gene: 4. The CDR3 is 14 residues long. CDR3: CASSRLAGGDEQFF. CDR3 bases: TGTGCCAGCAGCCGACTAGCGGGGGGCGATGAGCAGTTCTTC.

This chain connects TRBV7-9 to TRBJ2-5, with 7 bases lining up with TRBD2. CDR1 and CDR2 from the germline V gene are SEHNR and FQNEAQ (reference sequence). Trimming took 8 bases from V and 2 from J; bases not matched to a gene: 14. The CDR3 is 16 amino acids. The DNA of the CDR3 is TGTGCCAGCTGCCAGGGTGTTCTAGCGGCTCAAGAGACCCAGTACTTC. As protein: CASCQGVLAAQETQYF.

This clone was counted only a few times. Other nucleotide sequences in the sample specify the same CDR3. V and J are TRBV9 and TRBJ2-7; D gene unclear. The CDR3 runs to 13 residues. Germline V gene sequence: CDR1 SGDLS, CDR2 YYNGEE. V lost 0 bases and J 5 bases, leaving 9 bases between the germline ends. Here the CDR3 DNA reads TGTGCCAGCAGCGTAGTGTCGGGTAACGAGCAGTACTTC. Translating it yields CASSVVSGNEQYF.

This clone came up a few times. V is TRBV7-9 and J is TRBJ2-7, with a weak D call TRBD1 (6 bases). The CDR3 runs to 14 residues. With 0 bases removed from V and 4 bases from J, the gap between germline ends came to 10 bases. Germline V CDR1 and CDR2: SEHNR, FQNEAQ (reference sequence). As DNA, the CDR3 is TGTGCCAGCAGCTTAGCGCAGGGGATGTACGAGCAGTACGTC. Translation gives CASSLAQGMYEQYV.

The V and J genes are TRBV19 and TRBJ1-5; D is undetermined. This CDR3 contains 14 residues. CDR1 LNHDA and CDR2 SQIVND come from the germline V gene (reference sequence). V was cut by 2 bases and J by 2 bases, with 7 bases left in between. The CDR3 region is CASSIWSGNQPQHF. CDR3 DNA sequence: TGTGCCAGTAGTATATGGTCAGGCAATCAGCCCCAGCATTTT.

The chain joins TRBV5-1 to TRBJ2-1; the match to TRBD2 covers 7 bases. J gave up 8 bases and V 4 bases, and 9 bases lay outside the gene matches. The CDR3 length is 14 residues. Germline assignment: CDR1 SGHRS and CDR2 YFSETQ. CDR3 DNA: TGCGCCAGCAGCCCATGGACTAGGCTCGATGAGCAGTTCTTC. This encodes CASSPWTRLDEQFF. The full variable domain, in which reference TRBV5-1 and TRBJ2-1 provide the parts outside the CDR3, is KAGVTQTPRYLIKTRGQQVTLSCSPISGHRSVSWYQQTPGQGLQFLFEYFSETQRNKGNFPGRFSGRQFSNSRSEMNVSTLELGDSALYLCASSPWTRLDEQFFGPGTRLTVL.

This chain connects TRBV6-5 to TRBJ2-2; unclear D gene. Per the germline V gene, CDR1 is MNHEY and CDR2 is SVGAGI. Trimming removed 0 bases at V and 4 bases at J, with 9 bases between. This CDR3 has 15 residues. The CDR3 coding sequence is TGTGCCAGCAGTTACTCGTTCTCTAGCACCGGGGAGCTGTTTTTT. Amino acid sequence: CASSYSFSSTGELFF.

The CDR3 reads CSVEPGAGYTF. CDR3 nucleotide sequence: TGCAGCGTTGAACCAGGGGCTGGCTACACCTTC. This sequence joins TRBV29-1 and TRBJ1-2, with D possibly matching TRBD1 (6 bases). Germline V gene sequence: CDR1 SQVTM, CDR2 ANQGSEA. The CDR3 runs to 11 residues. V lost 2 bases to trimming and J lost 7 bases, with 8 bases between them.

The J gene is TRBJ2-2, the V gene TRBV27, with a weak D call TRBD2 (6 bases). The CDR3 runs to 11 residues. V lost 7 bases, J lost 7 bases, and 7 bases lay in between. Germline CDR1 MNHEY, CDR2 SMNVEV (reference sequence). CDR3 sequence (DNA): TGTGCCAGCACGCGGGGCGGGGAGCTGTTTTTT. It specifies CASTRGGELFF.

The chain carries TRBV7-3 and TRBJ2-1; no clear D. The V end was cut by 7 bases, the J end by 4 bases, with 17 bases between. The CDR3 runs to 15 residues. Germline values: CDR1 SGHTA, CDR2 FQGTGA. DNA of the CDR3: TGTGCCAGCAAGTCCGACTCTCACCCTTACAATGAGCAGTTCTTC. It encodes CASKSDSHPYNEQFF.